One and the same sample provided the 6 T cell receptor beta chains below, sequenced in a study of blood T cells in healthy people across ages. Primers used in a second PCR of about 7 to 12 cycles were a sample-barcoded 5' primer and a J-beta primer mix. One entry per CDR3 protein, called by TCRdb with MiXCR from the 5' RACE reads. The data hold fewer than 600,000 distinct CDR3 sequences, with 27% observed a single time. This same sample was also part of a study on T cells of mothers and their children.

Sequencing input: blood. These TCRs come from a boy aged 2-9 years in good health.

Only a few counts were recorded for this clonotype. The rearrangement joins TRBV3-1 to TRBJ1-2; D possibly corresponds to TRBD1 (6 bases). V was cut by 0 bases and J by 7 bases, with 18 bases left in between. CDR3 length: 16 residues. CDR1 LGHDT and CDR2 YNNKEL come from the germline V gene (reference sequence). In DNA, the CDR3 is TGTGCCAGCAGCCAAGACTTGGAGGGGGTTCTTGGTGGCTACACCTTC. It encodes CASSQDLEGVLGGYTF.

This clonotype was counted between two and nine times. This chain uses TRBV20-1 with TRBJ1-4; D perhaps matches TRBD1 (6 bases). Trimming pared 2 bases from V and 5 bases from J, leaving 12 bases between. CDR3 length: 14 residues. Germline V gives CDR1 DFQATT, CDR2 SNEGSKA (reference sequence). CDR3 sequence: CSARIGGVNEKLFF. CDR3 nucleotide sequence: TGCAGTGCTAGAATCGGGGGCGTCAATGAAAAACTGTTTTTT.

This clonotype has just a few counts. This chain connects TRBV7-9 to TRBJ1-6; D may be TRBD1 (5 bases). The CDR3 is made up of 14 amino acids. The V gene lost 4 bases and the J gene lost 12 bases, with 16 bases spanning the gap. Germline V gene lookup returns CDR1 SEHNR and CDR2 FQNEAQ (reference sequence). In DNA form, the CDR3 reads TGTGCCAGCAGCTCGGGACTTGGGGTAGAACCCCTCCACTTT. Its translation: CASSSGLGVEPLHF.

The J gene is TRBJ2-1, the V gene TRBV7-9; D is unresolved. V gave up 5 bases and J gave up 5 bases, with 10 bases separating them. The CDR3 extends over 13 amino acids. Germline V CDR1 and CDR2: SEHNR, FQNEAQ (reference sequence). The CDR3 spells CASSPAEHNEQFF. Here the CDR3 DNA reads TGTGCCAGCAGCCCGGCTGAACACAATGAGCAGTTCTTC.

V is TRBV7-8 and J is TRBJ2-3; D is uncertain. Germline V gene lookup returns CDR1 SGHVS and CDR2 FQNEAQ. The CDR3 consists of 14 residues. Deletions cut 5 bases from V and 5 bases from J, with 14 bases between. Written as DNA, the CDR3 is TGTGCCAGCAGCCCCCGATCTTTTGGAGATACGCAGTATTTT. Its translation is CASSPRSFGDTQYF.

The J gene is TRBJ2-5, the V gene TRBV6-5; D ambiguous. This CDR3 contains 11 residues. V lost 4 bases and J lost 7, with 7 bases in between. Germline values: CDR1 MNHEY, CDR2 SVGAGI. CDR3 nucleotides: TGTGCCAGCAGTTCCCCAGGGACCCAGTACTTC. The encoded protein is CASSSPGTQYF.